The entry below gives a single T cell receptor (beta chain) sequence along with its context. A much bigger clone sits one base away, suggesting this may be a read error. The CDR3 has 14 amino acids. Germline lookup yields CDR1 MNHNS and CDR2 SASEGT. TCRdb fed the RT-PCR reads into MiXCR, producing one record per CDR3 protein. The sample holds more than 600,000 distinct CDR3 sequences; about 14% are singletons and the top ten take 3% to 4.5%. The source is a female donor in good health, serving as a healthy control. V gene TRBV6-1 combines with J gene TRBJ1-5; D ambiguous. Input material: memory CD4+ T cells from blood. CDR3 loop: CASSPNDSNQHQHF. CDR3 in DNA: TGTGCCAGCAGTCCCAATGATAGCAATCAGCACCAGCATTTT.